A selection of T cell receptor beta chains follows, all from one sample in a study of blood T cells in healthy people across ages. One entry per CDR3 protein, called by TCRdb with MiXCR from the 5' RACE reads. This table holds 1 million or so distinct CDR3 sequences, 20% to 25% found once. The data were also submitted as part of a second study, on T cells of mothers and their children.

Sequencing was carried out using blood. These receptors were obtained from a girl aged 2 to 9 in good health. Each CDR3 is given with its conserved first and last residue. Fields, in order: J gene, CDR3 length, V gene, clone size, D gene, CDR3 DNA, CDR3 protein. D genes are given only for firm matches. A row's size may be missing; if present it is once, few, many or a size class.

TRBJ2-1 14 TRBV9 - TRBD2 TGTGCCAGCAGCGTAGATAGCGGGGTGGGAGTGCAGTTCTTC CASSVDSGVGVQFF
TRBJ2-3 13 TRBV29-1 - TRBD2 TGCAGCGTTGAAATGACTAGCGGAAGACGTCAGTATTTT CSVEMTSGRRQYF
TRBJ1-5 14 TRBV7-2 - - TGTGCCAGCAGGTCAAGTACGTACAATCAGCCCCAGCATTTT CASRSSTYNQPQHF
TRBJ2-7 12 TRBV28 - - TGTGCCAGCAGCGAGGCCTCCTACGAGCAGTACTTC CASSEASYEQYF
TRBJ2-4 13 TRBV7-3 many - TGTGCCAGCAGCCCGGGACTTCAAAACATTCAGTACTTC CASSPGLQNIQYF
TRBJ2-2 19 TRBV28 - - TGTGCCAGCAGCCATTCGCCCCACTCACCTAGCTTCGGCACCGGGGAGCTGTTTTTT CASSHSPHSPSFGTGELFF
TRBJ1-1 13 TRBV14 few - TGTGCCACCTTCCCGGGTATGAACACTGAAGCTTTCTTT CATFPGMNTEAFF
TRBJ2-1 14 TRBV7-3 - - TGTGCCAGCAGCTTAGGTGGGACTTGGGATGAGCAGTTCTTC CASSLGGTWDEQFF
TRBJ1-1 14 TRBV28 - - TGTGCCAGCAGTTTGACGAGAGAGAACACTGAAGCTTTCTTT CASSLTRENTEAFF
TRBJ2-1 14 TRBV29-1 - - TGCAGCGTTGCTCTAGCGAGCTCCTACAATGAGCAGTTCTTC CSVALASSYNEQFF
TRBJ1-2 13 TRBV11-2 - - TGTGCCAGCAGCTTAGTGCCCCTGTATGGCTACACCTTC CASSLVPLYGYTF
TRBJ2-5 15 TRBV4-1 - - TGCGCCAGCAGCCAAGAACCGGGGGCAAGGGAGACCCAGTACTTC CASSQEPGARETQYF
TRBJ2-3 14 TRBV11-2 - - TGTGCCAGCAGCTCCAGGGCCGAGGGAGATACGCAGTATTTT CASSSRAEGDTQYF
TRBJ2-5 12 TRBV24-1 few - TGTGCCACCAGTGAACCCCCAGGGACCCAGTACTTC CATSEPPGTQYF
TRBJ2-7 15 TRBV20-1 - TRBD2 TGCAGTGCTAGGGGCCTAGCGGGAGGGAGTTACGAGCAGTACTTC CSARGLAGGSYEQYF
TRBJ1-5 14 TRBV5-5 - - TGTGCCAGCAGCCGGGACTGGGAAGGACAGCCCCAGCATTTT CASSRDWEGQPQHF